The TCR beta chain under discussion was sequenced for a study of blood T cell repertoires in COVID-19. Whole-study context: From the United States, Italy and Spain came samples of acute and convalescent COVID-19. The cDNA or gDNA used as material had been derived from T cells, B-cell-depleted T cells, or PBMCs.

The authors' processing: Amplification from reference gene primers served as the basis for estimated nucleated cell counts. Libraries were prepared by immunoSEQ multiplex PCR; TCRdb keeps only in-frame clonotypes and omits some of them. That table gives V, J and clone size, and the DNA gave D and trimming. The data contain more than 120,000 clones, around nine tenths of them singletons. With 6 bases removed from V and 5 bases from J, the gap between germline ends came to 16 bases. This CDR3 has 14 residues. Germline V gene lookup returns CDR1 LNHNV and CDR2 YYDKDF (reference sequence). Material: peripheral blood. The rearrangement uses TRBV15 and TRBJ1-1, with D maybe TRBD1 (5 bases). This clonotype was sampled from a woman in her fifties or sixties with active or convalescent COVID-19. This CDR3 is CATSEYTGRTEAFF. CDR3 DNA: TGTGCCACCAGTGAGTATACAGGTAGGACTGAAGCTTTCTTT. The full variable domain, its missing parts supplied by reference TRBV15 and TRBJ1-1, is DAMVIQNPRYQVTQFGKPVTLSCSQTLNHNVMYWYQQKSSQAPKLLFHYYDKDFNNEADTPDNFQSRRPNTSFCFLDIRSPGLGDTAMYLCATSEYTGRTEAFFGQGTRLTVV.